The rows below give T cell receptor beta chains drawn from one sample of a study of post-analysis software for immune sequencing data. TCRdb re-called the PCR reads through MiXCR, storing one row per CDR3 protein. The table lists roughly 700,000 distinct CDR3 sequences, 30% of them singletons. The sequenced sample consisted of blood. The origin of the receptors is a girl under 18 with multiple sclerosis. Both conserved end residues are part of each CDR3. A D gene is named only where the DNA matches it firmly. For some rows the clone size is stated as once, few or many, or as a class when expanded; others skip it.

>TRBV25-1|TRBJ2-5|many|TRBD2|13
TGTGCCAGCGGCGGACTAGCGGAAGAGACCCAGTACTTC
CASGGLAEETQYF
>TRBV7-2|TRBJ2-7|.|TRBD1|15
TGTGCCAGCAGCAATCGGGACAGGGGGCATTACGAGCAGTACTTC
CASSNRDRGHYEQYF
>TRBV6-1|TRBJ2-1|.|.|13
TGTGCCAGCAGTGTGGAGAAGCGTAATGAGCAGTTCTTC
CASSVEKRNEQFF
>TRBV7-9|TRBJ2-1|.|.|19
TGTGCCAGCAGCTTTAGGACAGGCGTGGACTACCTCTCCTACAATGAGCAGTTCTTC
CASSFRTGVDYLSYNEQFF
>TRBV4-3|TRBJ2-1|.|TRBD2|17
TGCGCCAGCAGCCAAGATTGGGAGCGGGACTTCTACAATGAGCAGTTCTTC
CASSQDWERDFYNEQFF
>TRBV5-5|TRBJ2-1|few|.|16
TGTGCCAGCAGCTTACGTTCCGACCTTCGTCGGAATGAGCAGTTCTTC
CASSLRSDLRRNEQFF
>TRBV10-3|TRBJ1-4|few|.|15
TGTGCCATCAGTGAGTCTGGTACAACTAATGAAAAACTGTTTTTT
CAISESGTTNEKLFF
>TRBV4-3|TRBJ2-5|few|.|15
TGCGCCAGCAGCCAAGATTTAGCAAGGCAAGAGACCCAGTACTTC
CASSQDLARQETQYF
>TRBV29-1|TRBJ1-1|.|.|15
TGCAGCGTTGTAGGGCGGGGGCGGGTGAACACTGAAGCTTTCTTT
CSVVGRGRVNTEAFF
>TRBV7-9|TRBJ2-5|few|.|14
TGTGCCAGCAGCGAAAGGTTGCAAAAAGAGACCCAGTACTTC
CASSERLQKETQYF